Described below is a single T cell receptor (beta chain) sequence and its context. The antigen it recognizes is unknown. The input lacks base qualities; no much larger clone sits a single base away. This sample is part of a study of T cell responses to AZD1222 COVID-19 vaccine (dated by TCRdb to the early 2020s). The study in broad terms: AZD1222 recipients with second doses at about 4 weeks or about 12 weeks were pooled, because spike-specific TCR depth and breadth did not differ between schedules. A total of around 240 trial participants underwent TCR sequencing, of whom about 200 had received two doses of AZD1222 and some 25 had received two doses of the MenACWY control vaccine. Trial participants were enrolled by age into subgroups of 18-55, 56-69 and 70-plus years, and roughly 160, 29 and 62 TCR-sequenced participants, respectively, were included in these subgroups. Summary of the overall study and its limitations: Most participants were white British and females outnumbered males, and the authors suggested that clonal diversity may have been underestimated. Reportedly, almost half of the unique spike-specific TCRs recognized epitopes lying outside the regions that are mutated in the B.1.351 and B.1.1.7 variants. Only a handful of AZD1222 recipients were SARS-CoV-2 seropositive at baseline, limiting conclusions about previously exposed vaccinees. In the small 56-69-year group, the increase in depth fell short of significance, most likely because of low power. After two AZD1222 doses, spike-specific TCR breadth and depth were significantly higher than at day 0 and than in MenACWY recipients. The vaccine-associated CD4 TCRs covered the entire spike protein, and the dominant responses fell in regions 160-218 and 743-854. Because no day 14 peak-response samples were available, repertoires were characterized only after the peak T cell response.

The CDR3 has 14 amino acids, counting the end cysteine and phenylalanine. Only CDR3 DNA remains: 42 bases, in frame from the first base. V is shortened by 4 bases, J by 5 bases, and the region joining them spans 14 bases. The germline V gene (reference sequence) gives CDR1 as LGHDT and CDR2 as YNNKEL. The time point label here, explained by the study, means: baseline before first vaccination. The vaccinee samples were drawn from two UK trials, COV001 and COV002, one of which was a single-blind randomized controlled phase 2/3 trial testing AZD1222 (ChAdOx1 nCoV-19) in healthy adults. Trial participant PBMC samples were collected at day 0 and day 28 after the second dose for TCRbeta chain sequencing. The CDR3 regions of human TCRbeta chains were analyzed by immunosequencing. The authors' analysis ran thus. TCRs in the repertoires were matched against a reference library of SARS-CoV-2-specific TCRs that had been generated with the MIRA antigen-specificity platform. Breadth was defined as the fraction of unique TCRs that were SARS-CoV-2-associated, and depth was defined as the fraction of total T cells that were SARS-CoV-2-associated. Each spike-specific TCR was assigned to its reactive spike region and to a CD4 or CD8 class using the MIRA data. Log10-transformed breadth and depth values were compared by one-way ANOVA with Sidak's multiple comparisons tests. Sourced from immuneACCESS, this table was stored by TCRdb with only in-frame sequences that have V and J called. A share of the clones is absent; for the studies checked, an unresolved V gene accounts for under half, and the remainder has no known explanation. That table supplies the V and J calls and clone size; D and trimming were determined from the DNA. This sample is represented by over 110,000 clones; approximately 89% of them were singletons. The biggest ten clones account for approximately 3% of the sample.

This TCR came from an adult in good health. Sequenced here: peripheral blood, sampled on day 0 of AZD1222 vaccination. This chain joins TRBV3-1 (or the pseudogene TRBV3-2) to TRBJ1-2; no D gene call is confident. The CDR3 region: CASSLKEGRYGYTF. The DNA is as follows: TGTGCCAGCAGCCTCAAAGAGGGAAGGTATGGCTACACCTTC.